What follows describes a single T cell receptor beta chain. Its specific antigen is unknown. Base qualities are not at hand, and no much larger clone is one base apart. The trial excluded patients who had a history of autoimmune disease or were on systemic immunosuppression. Peripheral blood for TCR sequencing was drawn from every dose cohort at baseline, at cycle 4 day 1 and at cycle 7 day 1. The samples were taken from a phase I, first-in-human, multicenter, open-label dose-escalation trial of ivuxolimab. Adults with locally advanced or metastatic melanoma, renal cell, hepatocellular, or head and neck squamous cell carcinoma were enrolled in the trial. Before TCR sequencing, CD4+ and CD8+ T cells were separately sorted from peripheral blood. This entry comes from a study of OX40 agonist ivuxolimab in advanced cancers. For the wider study: Ivuxolimab, which targeted the costimulatory receptor OX40 (CD134), was an agonistic, fully human IgG2 monoclonal antibody. Intravenous ivuxolimab was administered to patients every 2 weeks at six dose levels: 0.01, 0.1, 0.3, 1.5, 3 and 10 mg/kg. Of the approximately 54 patients in dose escalation, some 19 had hepatocellular carcinoma, approximately 15 had melanoma, 9 had renal cell carcinoma and 9 had head and neck cancer. The dose-escalation cohort was approximately 83% male with a mean age of about 65 years, ranging from about 20 to 85. Prior anti-PD-1, anti-PD-L1 or anti-CTLA-4 therapy was permitted, and 30% to 50% of dose-escalation patients had received checkpoint inhibitors. Partial responses occurred in three dose-escalation patients: two with cutaneous melanoma and one with hepatocellular carcinoma. The purpose of peripheral TCRbeta sequencing was to test whether ivuxolimab changed TCR sequence diversity and led to clonal T-cell expansion. The monotherapy dose-escalation portion (N ≈ 52 patients) of the phase I ivuxolimab trial is reported in the paper.

General findings and caveats noted by the study authors: In partial responders in the 0.1-3.0 mg/kg groups, normalized peripheral clonal expansion was found to be among the lowest, especially among CD8+ T cells. The antigen specificity of the clonally expanded peripheral T cells was not determined. After ivuxolimab, more expanded clones were found on average in CD8+ T cells than in CD4+ T cells. Low levels of normalized T-cell clonal expansion were also shown by some nonresponding patients. At doses of 0.1 to 3.0 mg/kg, clonal expansion of both CD4+ and CD8+ T cells in blood was seen between baseline and week 6.

To sequence the TCRbeta CDR3 region, genomic DNA was isolated from the sorted cells. The immunoSEQ Assay was used to sequence the TCRbeta CDR3 regions. TCRdb holds this immuneACCESS table with in-frame rearrangements only. Some clones are missing; in checked studies, unresolved V genes explain under half, and the rest has no known cause. The sample contains roughly 61,000 clones, approximately 93% of them found a single time. Under 20% of the sample comes from the top ten. The germline V gene yields MGHRA for CDR1 and YSYEKL for CDR2. From the cysteine through the phenylalanine, the CDR3 covers 17 amino acids. Left in the record is the CDR3 DNA by itself, 51 bases read in frame from the first base. The junction shows trimming of 0 bases on V and 6 bases on J, plus 18 bases between the germline ends.

The clonotype originates from an adult with an advanced solid tumor such as melanoma, head and neck, liver or kidney cancer. This receptor chain uses TRBV4-1 and TRBJ1-3; TRBD1 might be the D gene, on 5 matching bases. This specimen was CD4+ or CD8+ T cells sorted from blood, taken in a trial of the OX40 agonist ivuxolimab. The CDR3 here reads CASSQDFGALGENTIYF. DNA sequence: TGCGCCAGCAGCCAAGATTTCGGGGCCCTGGGAGAAAACACCATATATTTT.